A single sample gave rise to the 5 T cell receptor beta chains below, sequenced in a study of T cell clusters in autoimmune cytopenias. TRB amplification used roughly 250 ng of peripheral blood genomic DNA. TRB rearrangements were amplified by touch-down multiplex PCR with mixed TRB-A/B primers. No DNA is given; TCRdb re-called the multiplex PCR reads and lists each CDR3 protein once. The ten most abundant clones cover 20% to 25% of a sample with some 950 distinct CDR3 sequences. This same sample was also part of a study on T cell repertoires in aging, cancer and after chemotherapy.

Input material: peripheral blood. The receptors originated from a human donor with chronic lymphocytic leukemia.

This clonotype shows up as large by frequency. This sequence joins TRBV6-2 or TRBV6-3 and TRBJ2-3; lacking DNA, the TRBD1 call made by TCRdb goes unchecked. CDR1 MNHEY and CDR2 SVGEGT come from the germline V gene. The CDR3 extends over 12 amino acids. This CDR3 is CASSSDRYTQYF.

This clonotype is labeled large based on frequency. The chain links TRBV30 to TRBJ2-1; TCRdb outputs TRBD2, but without DNA this stays unchecked. Per the germline V gene, CDR1 is GTSNPN and CDR2 is SVGIG (reference sequence). The CDR3 contains 16 residues. CDR3 protein: CAWRDFQRSSYNEQFF.

The gene calls are TRBV2 and TRBJ1-5. CDR3 length: 12 amino acids. CDR1 SNHLY and CDR2 FYNNEI come from the germline V gene. This chain's CDR3 is CASSVDRQPQHF.

This clonotype shows up as medium-sized by frequency. The chain employs TRBV5-4 and TRBJ1-5. The V gene's germline CDR1 is SGHNT and CDR2 YYREEE (reference sequence). The CDR3 is 15 residues long. The CDR3 loop reads CASSLGPSRNQPQHF.

The chain's CDR3 is CSARVVTESTGELFF. The rearrangement links TRBV20-1 to TRBJ2-2; lacking DNA, the TRBD1 call made by TCRdb goes unchecked. Germline V gives CDR1 DFQATT, CDR2 SNEGSKA (reference sequence). This CDR3 spans 15 amino acids.